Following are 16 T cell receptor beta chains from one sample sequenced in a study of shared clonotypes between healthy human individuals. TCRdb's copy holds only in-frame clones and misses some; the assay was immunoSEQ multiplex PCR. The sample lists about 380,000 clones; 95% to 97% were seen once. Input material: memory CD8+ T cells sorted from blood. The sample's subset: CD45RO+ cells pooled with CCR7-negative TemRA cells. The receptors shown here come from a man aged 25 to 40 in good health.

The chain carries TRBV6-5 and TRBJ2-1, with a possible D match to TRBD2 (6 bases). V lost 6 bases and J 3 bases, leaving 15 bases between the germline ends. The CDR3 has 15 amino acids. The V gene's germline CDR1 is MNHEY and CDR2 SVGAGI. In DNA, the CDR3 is TGTGCCAGCAGCCCCCGACTAGAGGGCTACAATGAGCAGTTCTTC. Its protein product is CASSPRLEGYNEQFF.

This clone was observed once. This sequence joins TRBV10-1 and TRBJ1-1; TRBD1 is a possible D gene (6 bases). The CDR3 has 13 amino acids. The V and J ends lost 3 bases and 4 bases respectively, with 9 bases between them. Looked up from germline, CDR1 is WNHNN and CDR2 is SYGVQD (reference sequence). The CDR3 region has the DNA TGCGCCAGCAGTGAAGGGGGAAGCACTGAAGCTTTCTTT. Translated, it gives CASSEGGSTEAFF.

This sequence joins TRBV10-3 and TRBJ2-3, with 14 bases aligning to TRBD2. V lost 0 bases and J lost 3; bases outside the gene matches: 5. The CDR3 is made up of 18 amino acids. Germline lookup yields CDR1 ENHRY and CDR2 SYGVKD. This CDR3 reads CAISESTSGRAITDTQYF. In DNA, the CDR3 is TGTGCCATCAGTGAGTCGACTAGCGGGAGGGCCATAACAGATACGCAGTATTTT.

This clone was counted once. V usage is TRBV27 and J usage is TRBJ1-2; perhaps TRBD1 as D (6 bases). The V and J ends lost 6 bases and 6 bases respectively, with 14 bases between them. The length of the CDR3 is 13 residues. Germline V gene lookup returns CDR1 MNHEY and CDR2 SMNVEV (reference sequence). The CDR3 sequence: CASSHLRQDGYTF. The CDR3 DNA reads TGTGCCAGCAGCCACCTCAGACAGGATGGCTACACCTTC.

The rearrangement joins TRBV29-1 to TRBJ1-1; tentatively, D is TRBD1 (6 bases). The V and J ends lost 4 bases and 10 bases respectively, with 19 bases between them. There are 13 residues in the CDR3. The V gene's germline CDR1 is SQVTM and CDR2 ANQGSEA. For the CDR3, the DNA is TGCAGCGTTGCCCTCCGACAGGTAGGGCGAGCTTTCTTT. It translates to CSVALRQVGRAFF.

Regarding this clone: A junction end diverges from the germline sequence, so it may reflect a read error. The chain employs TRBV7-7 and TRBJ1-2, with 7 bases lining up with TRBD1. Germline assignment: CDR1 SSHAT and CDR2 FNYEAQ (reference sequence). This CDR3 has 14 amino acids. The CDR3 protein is CASSHTGQDEGYTF. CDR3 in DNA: TGTGCTAGCAGCCATACAGGACAGGATGAAGGCTACACCTTC.

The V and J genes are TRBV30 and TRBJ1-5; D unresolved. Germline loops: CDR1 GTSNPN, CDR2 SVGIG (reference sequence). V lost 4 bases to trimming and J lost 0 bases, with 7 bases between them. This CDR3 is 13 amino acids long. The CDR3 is CAWTKYSNQPQHF. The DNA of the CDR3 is TGTGCCTGGACAAAATATAGCAATCAGCCCCAGCATTTT.

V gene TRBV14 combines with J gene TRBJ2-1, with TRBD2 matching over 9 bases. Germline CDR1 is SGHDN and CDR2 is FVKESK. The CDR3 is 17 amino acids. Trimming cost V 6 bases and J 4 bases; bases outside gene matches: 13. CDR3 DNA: TGTGCCAGCAGTTTACCCCCCGTTCTAGCGGGATACAATGAGCAGTTCTTC. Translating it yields CASSLPPVLAGYNEQFF.

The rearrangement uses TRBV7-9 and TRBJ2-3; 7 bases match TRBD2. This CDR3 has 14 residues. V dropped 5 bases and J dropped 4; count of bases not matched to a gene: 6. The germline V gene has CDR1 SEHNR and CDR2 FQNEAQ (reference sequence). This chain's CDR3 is CASSGGRTPDTQYF. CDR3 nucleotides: TGTGCCAGCAGCGGCGGGAGAACCCCAGATACGCAGTATTTT.

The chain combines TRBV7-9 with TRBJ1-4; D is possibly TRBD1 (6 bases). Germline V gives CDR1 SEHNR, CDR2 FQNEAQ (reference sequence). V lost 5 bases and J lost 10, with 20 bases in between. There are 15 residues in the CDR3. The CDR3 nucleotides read TGTGCCAGCAGCGGAACGGACAGCCTGGGGGGAAAACTGTTTTTT. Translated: CASSGTDSLGGKLFF.

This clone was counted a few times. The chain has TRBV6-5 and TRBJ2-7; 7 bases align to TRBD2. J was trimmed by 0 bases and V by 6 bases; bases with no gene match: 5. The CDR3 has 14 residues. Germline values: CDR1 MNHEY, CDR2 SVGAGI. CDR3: CASSDSGLSYEQYF. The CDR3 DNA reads TGTGCCAGCAGCGATAGCGGGCTCTCCTACGAGCAGTACTTC.

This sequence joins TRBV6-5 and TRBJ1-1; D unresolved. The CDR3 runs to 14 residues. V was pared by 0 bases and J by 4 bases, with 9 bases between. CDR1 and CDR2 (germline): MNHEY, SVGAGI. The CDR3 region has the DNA TGTGCCAGCAGTTACTCGGACGGGCCCACTGAAGCTTTCTTT. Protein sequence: CASSYSDGPTEAFF.

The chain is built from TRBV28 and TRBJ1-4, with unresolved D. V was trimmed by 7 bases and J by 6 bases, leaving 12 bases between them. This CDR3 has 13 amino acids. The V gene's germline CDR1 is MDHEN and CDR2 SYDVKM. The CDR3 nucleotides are TGTGCCAGCATCCGTGGGCGGGATGAAAAACTGTTTTTT. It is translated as CASIRGRDEKLFF. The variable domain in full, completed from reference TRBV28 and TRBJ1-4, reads DVKVTQSSRYLVKRTGEKVFLECVQDMDHENMFWYRQDPGLGLRLIYFSYDVKMKEKGDIPEGYSVSREKKERFSLILESASTNQTSMYLCASIRGRDEKLFFGSGTQLSVL.

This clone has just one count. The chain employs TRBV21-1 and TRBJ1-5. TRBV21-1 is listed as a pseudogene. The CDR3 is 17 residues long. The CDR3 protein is CASSNPRERLRNQPQHF. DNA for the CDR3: TGTGCCAGCAGCAACCCCAGGGAGAGGTTACGCAATCAGCCCCAGCATTTT.

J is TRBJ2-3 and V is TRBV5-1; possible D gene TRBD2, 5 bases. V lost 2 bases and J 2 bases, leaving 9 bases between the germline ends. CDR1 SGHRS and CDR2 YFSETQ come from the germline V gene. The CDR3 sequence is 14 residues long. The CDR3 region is CASSLYGNTDTQYF. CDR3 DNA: TGCGCCAGCAGCTTATACGGGAACACAGATACGCAGTATTTT.

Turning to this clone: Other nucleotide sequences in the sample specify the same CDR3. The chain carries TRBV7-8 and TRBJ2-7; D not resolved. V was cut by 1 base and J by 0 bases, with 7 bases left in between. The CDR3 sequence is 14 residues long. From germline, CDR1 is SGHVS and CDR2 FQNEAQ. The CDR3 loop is CASSLGGGSYEQYF. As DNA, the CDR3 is TGTGCCAGCAGCTTAGGCGGCGGCTCCTACGAGCAGTACTTC.